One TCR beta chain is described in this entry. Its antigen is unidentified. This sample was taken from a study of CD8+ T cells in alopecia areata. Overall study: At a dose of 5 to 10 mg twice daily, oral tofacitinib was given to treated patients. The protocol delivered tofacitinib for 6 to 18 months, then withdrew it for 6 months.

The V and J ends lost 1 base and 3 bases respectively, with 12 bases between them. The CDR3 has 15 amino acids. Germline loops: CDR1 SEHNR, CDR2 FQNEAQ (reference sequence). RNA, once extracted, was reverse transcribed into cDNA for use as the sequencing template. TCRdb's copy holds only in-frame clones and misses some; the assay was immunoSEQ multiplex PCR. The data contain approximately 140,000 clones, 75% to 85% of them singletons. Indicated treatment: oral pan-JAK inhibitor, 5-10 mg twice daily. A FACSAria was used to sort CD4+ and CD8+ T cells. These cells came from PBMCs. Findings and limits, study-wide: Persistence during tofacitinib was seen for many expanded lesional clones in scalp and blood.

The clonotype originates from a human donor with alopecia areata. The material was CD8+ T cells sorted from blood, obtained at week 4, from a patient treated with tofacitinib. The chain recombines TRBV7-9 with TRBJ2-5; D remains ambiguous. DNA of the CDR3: TGTGCCAGCAGCTTAGTATCACTTGAGAAAGAGACCCAGTACTTC. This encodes CASSLVSLEKETQYF.